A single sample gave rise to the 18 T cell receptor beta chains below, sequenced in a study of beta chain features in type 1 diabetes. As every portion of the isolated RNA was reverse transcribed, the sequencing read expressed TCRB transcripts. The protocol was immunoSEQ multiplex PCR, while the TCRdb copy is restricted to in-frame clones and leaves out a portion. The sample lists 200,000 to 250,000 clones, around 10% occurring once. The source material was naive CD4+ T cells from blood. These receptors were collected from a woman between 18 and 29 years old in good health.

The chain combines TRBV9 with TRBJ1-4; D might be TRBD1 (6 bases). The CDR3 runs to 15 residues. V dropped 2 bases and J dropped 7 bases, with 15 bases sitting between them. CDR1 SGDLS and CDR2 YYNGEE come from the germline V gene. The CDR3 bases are TGTGCCAGCAGCGTTAGGTCAGGGGAGGGTGAAAAACTGTTTTTT. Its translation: CASSVRSGEGEKLFF.

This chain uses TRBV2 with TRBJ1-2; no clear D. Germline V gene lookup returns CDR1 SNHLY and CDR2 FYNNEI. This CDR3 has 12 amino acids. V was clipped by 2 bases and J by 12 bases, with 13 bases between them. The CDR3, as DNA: TGTGCCAGCAGTGAAATAGAGGGAGGCGACACCTTC. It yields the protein CASSEIEGGDTF.

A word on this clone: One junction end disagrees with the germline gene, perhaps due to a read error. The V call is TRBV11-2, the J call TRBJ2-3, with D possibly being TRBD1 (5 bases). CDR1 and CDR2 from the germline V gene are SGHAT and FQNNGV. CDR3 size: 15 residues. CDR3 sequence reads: CASSLRTPDTDAQYF. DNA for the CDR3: TGTGCCAGCAGCTTAAGGACACCGGACACAGATGCGCAGTATTTT. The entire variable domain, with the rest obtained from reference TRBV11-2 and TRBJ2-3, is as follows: EAGVAQSPRYKIIEKRQSVAFWCNPISGHATLYWYQQILGQGPKLLIQFQNNGVVDDSQLPKDRFSAERLKGVDSTLKIQPAKLEDSAVYLCASSLRTPDTDAQYFGPGTRLTVL.

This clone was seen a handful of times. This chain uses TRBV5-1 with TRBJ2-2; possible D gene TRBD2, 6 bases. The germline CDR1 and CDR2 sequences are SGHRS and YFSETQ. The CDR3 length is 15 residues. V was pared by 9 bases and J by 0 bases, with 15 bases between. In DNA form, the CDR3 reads TGCGCCACGAATTCGGAGGGGACGAACACCGGGGAGCTGTTTTTT. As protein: CATNSEGTNTGELFF.

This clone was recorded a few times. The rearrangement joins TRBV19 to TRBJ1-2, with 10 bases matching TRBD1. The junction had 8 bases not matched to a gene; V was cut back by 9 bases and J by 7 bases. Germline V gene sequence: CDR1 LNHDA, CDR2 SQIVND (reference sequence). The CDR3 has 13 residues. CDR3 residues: CASLDRGRPGYTF. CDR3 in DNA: TGTGCCAGCCTTGACAGGGGGCGACCTGGCTACACCTTC. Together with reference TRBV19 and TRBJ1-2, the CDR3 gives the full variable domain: DGGITQSPKYLFRKEGQNVTLSCEQNLNHDAMYWYRQDPGQGLRLIYYSQIVNDFQKGDIAEGYSVSREKKESFPLTVTSAQKNPTAFYLCASLDRGRPGYTFGSGTRLTVV.

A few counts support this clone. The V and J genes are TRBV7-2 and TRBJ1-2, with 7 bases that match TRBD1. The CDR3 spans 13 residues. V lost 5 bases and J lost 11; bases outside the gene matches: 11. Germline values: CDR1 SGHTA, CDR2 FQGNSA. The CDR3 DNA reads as TGTGCCAGCAGCCCGACCGGGACAGCGGATTACACCTTC. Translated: CASSPTGTADYTF.

CDR3: CASSLRGDRAYEQYF. DNA of the CDR3: TGTGCCAGCAGCTTAAGGGGGGACAGAGCCTACGAGCAGTACTTC. This chain joins TRBV7-9 and TRBJ2-7; D perhaps matches TRBD1 (7 bases). CDR1 is SEHNR, CDR2 FQNEAQ, per germline (reference sequence). The CDR3 sequence is 15 residues long. Trimming pared 2 bases from V and 2 bases from J, leaving 13 bases between.

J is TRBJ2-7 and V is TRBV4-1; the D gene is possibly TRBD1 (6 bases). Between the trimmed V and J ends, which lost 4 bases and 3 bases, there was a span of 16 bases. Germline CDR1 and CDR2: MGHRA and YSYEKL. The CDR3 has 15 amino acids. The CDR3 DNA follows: TGCGCCAGCAGCCCGTACCTTGGACAGAACTACGAGCAGTACTTC. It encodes CASSPYLGQNYEQYF.

CDR3 coding DNA: TGTGCCAGCAGGTCCGGGACTAGCGGGAGAGGTGAGCAGTTCTTC. Its protein product is CASRSGTSGRGEQFF. The V gene is TRBV2, the J gene TRBJ2-1, with 14 bases aligning to TRBD2. Trimming at V came to 6 bases and at J to 9 bases, leaving 7 bases not matched to a gene. The CDR3 totals 15 residues. Looked up from germline, CDR1 is SNHLY and CDR2 is FYNNEI.

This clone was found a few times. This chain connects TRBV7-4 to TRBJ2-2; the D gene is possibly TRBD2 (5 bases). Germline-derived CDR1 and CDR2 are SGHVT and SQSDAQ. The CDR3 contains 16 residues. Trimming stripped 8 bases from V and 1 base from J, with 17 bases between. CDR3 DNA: TGTGCCAGCTGGCCCGGAGGACTCAAGAACACCGGGGAGCTGTTTTTT. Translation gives CASWPGGLKNTGELFF.

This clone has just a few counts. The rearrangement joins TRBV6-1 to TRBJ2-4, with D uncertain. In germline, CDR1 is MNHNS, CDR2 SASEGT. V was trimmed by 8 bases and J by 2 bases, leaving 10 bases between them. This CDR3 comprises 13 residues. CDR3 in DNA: TGTGCCAGCGCGGCCGGTACCAAAAACATTCAGTACTTC. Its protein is CASAAGTKNIQYF.

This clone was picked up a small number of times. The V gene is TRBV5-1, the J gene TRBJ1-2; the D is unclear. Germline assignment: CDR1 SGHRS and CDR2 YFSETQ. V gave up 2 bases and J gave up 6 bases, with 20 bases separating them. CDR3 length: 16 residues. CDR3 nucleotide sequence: TGCGCCAGCAGCTTAGGTTTCACCGGCGAGAGGGATGGCTACACCTTC. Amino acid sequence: CASSLGFTGERDGYTF.

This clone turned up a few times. The CDR3 is CAWSSGLGSSYNSPLHF. The CDR3 coding sequence is TGTGCCTGGAGTTCAGGGTTGGGAAGCTCCTATAATTCACCCCTCCACTTT. This rearrangement joins TRBV30 to TRBJ1-6, with a tentative D call TRBD1 (5 bases). V was trimmed by 2 bases and J by 0 bases, leaving 14 bases between them. Germline-derived CDR1 and CDR2 are GTSNPN and SVGIG (reference sequence). The CDR3 sequence is 17 residues long.

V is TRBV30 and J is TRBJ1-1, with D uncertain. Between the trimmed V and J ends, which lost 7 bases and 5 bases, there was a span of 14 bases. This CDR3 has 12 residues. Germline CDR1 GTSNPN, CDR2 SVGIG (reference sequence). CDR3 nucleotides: TGTGCCTCCGCCGGAGCACTGACTGAAGCTTTCTTT. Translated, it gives CASAGALTEAFF.

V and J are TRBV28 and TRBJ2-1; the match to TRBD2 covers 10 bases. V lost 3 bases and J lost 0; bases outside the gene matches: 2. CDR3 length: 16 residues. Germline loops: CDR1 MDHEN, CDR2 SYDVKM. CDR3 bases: TGTGCCAGCAGTTTTCTAGCGGGGGACTCCTACAATGAGCAGTTCTTC. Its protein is CASSFLAGDSYNEQFF.

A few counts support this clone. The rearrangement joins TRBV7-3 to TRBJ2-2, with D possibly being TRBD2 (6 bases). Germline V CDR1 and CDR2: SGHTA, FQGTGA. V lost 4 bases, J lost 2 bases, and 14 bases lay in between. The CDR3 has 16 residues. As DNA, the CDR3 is TGTGCCAGCAGCTCCTCGCGGGGCGACAACACCGGGGAGCTGTTTTTT. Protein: CASSSSRGDNTGELFF.

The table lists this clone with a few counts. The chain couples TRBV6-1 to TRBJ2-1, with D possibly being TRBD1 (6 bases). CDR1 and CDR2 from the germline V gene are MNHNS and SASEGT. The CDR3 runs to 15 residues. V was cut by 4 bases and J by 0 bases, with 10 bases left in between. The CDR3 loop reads CASSADRSSYNEQFF. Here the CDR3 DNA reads TGTGCCAGCAGTGCTGACAGGAGCTCCTACAATGAGCAGTTCTTC.

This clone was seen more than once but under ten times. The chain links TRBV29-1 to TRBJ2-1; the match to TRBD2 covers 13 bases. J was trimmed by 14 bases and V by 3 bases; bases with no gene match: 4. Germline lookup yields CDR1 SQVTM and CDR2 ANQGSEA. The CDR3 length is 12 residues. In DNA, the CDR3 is TGCAGCGTTGATACTAGCGGGGGGGCCAAGTTCTTC. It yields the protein CSVDTSGGAKFF.